A single sample is the source of the 26 T cell receptor beta chains below, sequenced in a study of cytomegalovirus exposure and HLA in healthy donors. PCR employed 60 Vbeta and 13 Jbeta primers. Some clones are missing from TCRdb's copy, which holds only in-frame ones; the method was immunoSEQ multiplex PCR. This repertoire comprises roughly 120,000 clones; its ten largest clones make up approximately 0.99%. The sequenced material came from PBMCs. The receptors here all came from a man in his late teens or twenties in good health and CMV-seronegative.

The chain links TRBV7-9 to TRBJ1-1; 10 bases are shared with TRBD1. This CDR3 is built from 14 residues. The J segment lost 10 bases and the V segment lost 5 bases, leaving 10 bases of the junction unmatched. The germline CDR1 and CDR2 sequences are SEHNR and FQNEAQ (reference sequence). CDR3 in DNA: TGTGCCAGCAGCCCTCACTTGACAGGGGGCACAGCTTTCTTT. It codes for CASSPHLTGGTAFF. The variable domain in full, completed from reference TRBV7-9 and TRBJ1-1, reads DTGVSQNPRHKITKRGQNVTFRCDPISEHNRLYWYRQTLGQGPEFLTYFQNEAQLEKSRLLSDRFSAERPKGSFSTLEIQRTEQGDSAMYLCASSPHLTGGTAFFGQGTRLTVV.

The chain carries TRBV7-9 and TRBJ2-3; TRBD2 might be the D (6 bases). The CDR3 is 14 residues long. The V end was cut by 7 bases, the J end by 6 bases, with 17 bases between. From germline, CDR1 is SEHNR and CDR2 FQNEAQ (reference sequence). The CDR3 bases are TGTGCCAGCACCCTACTAGCTTCCGCTGATACGCAGTATTTT. It yields the protein CASTLLASADTQYF.

CDR3 sequence: CASSERAGISYEQYF. Here the CDR3 DNA reads TGTGCCAGCAGTGAACGCGCGGGGATCTCCTACGAGCAGTACTTC. The chain carries TRBV6-1 and TRBJ2-7; D perhaps matches TRBD2 (6 bases). Trimming left V 2 bases short and J 0 bases short, with 11 bases between. The CDR3 is 15 residues long. Per the germline V gene, CDR1 is MNHNS and CDR2 is SASEGT.

This chain joins TRBV19 and TRBJ1-6; perhaps TRBD1 as D (5 bases). V was cut by 5 bases and J by 0 bases, with 11 bases left in between. This CDR3 is 16 amino acids long. Germline V gives CDR1 LNHDA, CDR2 SQIVND (reference sequence). For the CDR3, the DNA is TGTGCCAGTAGTGTCGACAGTAGCTCCTATAATTCACCCCTCCACTTT. Its protein product is CASSVDSSSYNSPLHF.

The V gene is TRBV19, the J gene TRBJ2-1, with TRBD1 as a possible D gene (6 bases). The CDR3 extends over 13 amino acids. Germline lookup yields CDR1 LNHDA and CDR2 SQIVND (reference sequence). The V end lost 5 bases, the J end lost 10 bases, and 15 bases lay between the germline ends. The CDR3 nucleotides are TGTGCCAGTAGTGGACGGACAGCAGGGGAGCAGTTCTTC. Protein: CASSGRTAGEQFF.

The J gene is TRBJ1-4, the V gene TRBV2, with D possibly being TRBD1 (5 bases). Trimming left V 3 bases short and J 11 bases short, with 7 bases between. Germline CDR1 SNHLY, CDR2 FYNNEI. The CDR3 has 11 amino acids. CDR3 DNA sequence: TGTGCCAGCAGTGATACAGGCAAACTGTTTTTT. This encodes CASSDTGKLFF. Based on the CDR3 plus reference TRBV2 and TRBJ1-4, the full variable domain is EPEVTQTPSHQVTQMGQEVILRCVPISNHLYFYWYRQILGQKVEFLVSFYNNEISEKSEIFDDQFSVERPDGSNFTLKIRSTKLEDSAMYFCASSDTGKLFFGSGTQLSVL.

The genes are TRBV30 and TRBJ1-2; possible D gene TRBD1, 5 bases. CDR1 is GTSNPN, CDR2 SVGIG, per germline (reference sequence). The V end lost 2 bases, the J end lost 8 bases, and 15 bases lay between the germline ends. The CDR3 consists of 13 residues. Here the CDR3 reads CAWSLITQGGYTF. CDR3 nucleotides: TGTGCCTGGAGTTTGATTACCCAGGGAGGCTACACCTTC.

V usage is TRBV10-2 and J usage is TRBJ2-1; 9 bases match TRBD2. Trimming took 1 base from V and 8 from J; bases not matched to a gene: 6. The CDR3 consists of 15 residues. CDR1 is WSHSY and CDR2 is SAAADI in the germline V gene. The CDR3 region has the DNA TGCGCCAGCAGTGAGTTCCCTAGCGGGAAGGATGAGCAGTTCTTC. This codes for CASSEFPSGKDEQFF.

The V and J genes are TRBV19 and TRBJ2-7; maybe TRBD2 (7 bases). CDR1 and CDR2 from the germline V gene are LNHDA and SQIVND (reference sequence). V was trimmed by 3 bases and J by 2 bases, leaving 11 bases between them. CDR3 length: 14 residues. The CDR3 DNA sequence: TGTGCCAGTAGTATGGGGGGGGCTCCCTACGAGCAGTACTTC. Protein sequence: CASSMGGAPYEQYF.

The chain employs TRBV7-2 and TRBJ1-2, with D perhaps TRBD1 (5 bases). The CDR3 length is 13 residues. CDR1 and CDR2 from the germline V gene are SGHTA and FQGNSA. Trimming stripped 2 bases from V and 7 bases from J, with 11 bases between. The CDR3 DNA follows: TGTGCCAGCAGCTTACCAGGGAGGGGTGGCTACACCTTC. It is translated as CASSLPGRGGYTF.

The J gene is TRBJ2-7, the V gene TRBV9; D is ambiguous. In germline, CDR1 is SGDLS, CDR2 YYNGEE. The V gene lost 4 bases and the J gene lost 2 bases, with 13 bases spanning the gap. The CDR3 contains 14 residues. CDR3 sequence (DNA): TGTGCCAGCAGCCCTAGACGAAGCCCCTACGAGCAGTACTTC. Translation gives CASSPRRSPYEQYF.

V usage is TRBV29-1 and J usage is TRBJ2-1; 15 bases align to TRBD2. Trimming took 6 bases from V and 10 from J; bases not matched to a gene: 7. The CDR3 consists of 14 residues. Germline V gives CDR1 SQVTM, CDR2 ANQGSEA. The CDR3 loop is CSVGLAGGQSEQFF. Written as DNA, the CDR3 is TGCAGCGTCGGACTAGCGGGGGGGCAGAGCGAGCAGTTCTTC.

The chain links TRBV5-4 to TRBJ2-5; maybe TRBD2 (6 bases). V was cut by 0 bases and J by 0 bases, with 9 bases left in between. Germline V gives CDR1 SGHNT, CDR2 YYREEE (reference sequence). The CDR3 sequence is 15 residues long. CDR3 residues: CASSLGDSYQETQYF. The CDR3 DNA reads TGTGCCAGCAGCTTGGGGGACTCGTACCAAGAGACCCAGTACTTC. The full variable domain, rest sourced from reference TRBV5-4 and TRBJ2-5, is ETGVTQSPTHLIKTRGQQVTLRCSSQSGHNTVSWYQQALGQGPQFIFQYYREEENGRGNFPPRFSGLQFPNYSSELNVNALELDDSALYLCASSLGDSYQETQYFGPGTRLLVL.

The chain employs TRBV15 and TRBJ2-4; 9 nucleotides align to TRBD2. Unmatched junction bases numbered 17, after V lost 3 bases and J lost 8 bases. The germline V gene encodes CDR1 LNHNV and CDR2 YYDKDF (reference sequence). This CDR3 spans 18 amino acids. The CDR3 coding sequence is TGTGCCACCAGCAGGGCTTTGAAGACTAGCGGCCTGGGGGACATTCAGTACTTC. The encoded protein is CATSRALKTSGLGDIQYF. Full variable domain (remainder filled in from reference TRBV15 and TRBJ2-4): DAMVIQNPRYQVTQFGKPVTLSCSQTLNHNVMYWYQQKSSQAPKLLFHYYDKDFNNEADTPDNFQSRRPNTSFCFLDIRSPGLGDTAMYLCATSRALKTSGLGDIQYFGAGTRLSVL.

The genes are TRBV20-1 and TRBJ2-7; possible D gene TRBD1, 6 bases. The CDR3 length is 11 residues. Germline assignment: CDR1 DFQATT and CDR2 SNEGSKA (reference sequence). The V gene lost 4 bases and the J gene lost 6 bases, with 10 bases spanning the gap. CDR3 protein: CSAITGTEQYF. Here the CDR3 DNA reads TGCAGTGCTATTACAGGGACCGAGCAGTACTTC.

J is TRBJ2-6 and V is TRBV18; no clear D gene. In germline, CDR1 is KGHSH, CDR2 LQKENI. Trimming removed 0 bases at V and 0 bases at J, with 6 bases between. This CDR3 contains 16 residues. The CDR3 DNA follows: TGTGCCAGCTCACCACCGGCGGTCTCTGGGGCCAACGTCCTGACTTTC. Protein sequence: CASSPPAVSGANVLTF.

The gene calls are TRBV5-1 and TRBJ2-7; no definite D call. The germline CDR1 and CDR2 sequences are SGHRS and YFSETQ. V dropped 0 bases and J dropped 5 bases, with 18 bases sitting between them. The CDR3 covers 16 residues. CDR3 coding DNA: TGCGCCAGCAGCTTGGTTGCCAGCGCGAGGCCCCACGAGCAGTACTTC. Translation: CASSLVASARPHEQYF.

The rearrangement joins TRBV15 to TRBJ1-1; TRBD1 matches at 11 bases. CDR3 length: 15 residues. Germline V gene lookup returns CDR1 LNHNV and CDR2 YYDKDF (reference sequence). J gave up 4 bases and V 1 base, and 2 bases lay outside the gene matches. The CDR3 region has the DNA TGTGCCACCAGCAGAGGCGGACAGGGGGCCACTGAAGCTTTCTTT. Its protein product is CATSRGGQGATEAFF. The variable domain in full, completed from reference TRBV15 and TRBJ1-1, reads DAMVIQNPRYQVTQFGKPVTLSCSQTLNHNVMYWYQQKSSQAPKLLFHYYDKDFNNEADTPDNFQSRRPNTSFCFLDIRSPGLGDTAMYLCATSRGGQGATEAFFGQGTRLTVV.

J is TRBJ2-7 and V is TRBV27; 9 bases are a match to TRBD2. CDR3 length equals 16 residues. The ends lost 8 bases at V and 2 bases at J; junction bases unmatched: 13. CDR1 and CDR2 from the germline V gene are MNHEY and SMNVEV (reference sequence). CDR3 DNA: TGTGCCAGCGGCAAAAGGTTAGCGGGGGTAACCTACGAGCAGTACTTC. Translated: CASGKRLAGVTYEQYF.

The chain links TRBV12-2 to TRBJ2-7; the listed D gene, TRBD2, was not tested against the DNA. TRBV12-2 has pseudogene status. The CDR3 contains 15 residues. The CDR3 is CASRLAFGSSYEQYF. In nucleotides, the CDR3 is TGTGCAAGTCGCTTAGCCTTTGGGAGCTCCTACGAGCAGTACTTC.

The V gene is TRBV27, the J gene TRBJ2-7; weak D call: TRBD2 (5 bases). This CDR3 contains 13 residues. V shed 5 bases and J shed 7 bases, with 15 bases lying between them. Germline CDR1 reads MNHEY; CDR2 reads SMNVEV (reference sequence). CDR3 sequence: CASSPSRGLEQYF. The CDR3 nucleotides read TGTGCCAGCAGTCCCTCCCGGGGATTAGAGCAGTACTTC.

The chain recombines TRBV19 with TRBJ1-3, with D uncertain. The ends were cut back, 9 bases at V and 4 bases at J, with 10 bases in the middle. This CDR3 has 12 residues. Germline V gene lookup returns CDR1 LNHDA and CDR2 SQIVND (reference sequence). CDR3 bases: TGTGCCAGCCGGGGAGGGGGAAACACCATATATTTT. It specifies CASRGGGNTIYF.

The gene calls are TRBV29-1 and TRBJ2-7; D ambiguous. V was cut by 7 bases and J by 5 bases, with 12 bases left in between. The germline V gene has CDR1 SQVTM and CDR2 ANQGSEA. The CDR3 is 11 amino acids. The DNA for the CDR3 is TGCAGCGGTTCAGTGGCCCACGAGCAGTACTTC. Amino acids: CSGSVAHEQYF.

J is TRBJ1-2 and V is TRBV29-1; 10 bases line up with TRBD1. J gave up 2 bases and V 4 bases, and 4 bases lay outside the gene matches. The CDR3 totals 14 residues. In germline, CDR1 is SQVTM, CDR2 ANQGSEA. The CDR3 loop is CSVAGTGANYGYTF. Written as DNA, the CDR3 is TGCAGCGTTGCAGGGACAGGGGCAAACTATGGCTACACCTTC.

J is TRBJ1-1 and V is TRBV7-9; tentatively, D is TRBD1 (6 bases). Germline V CDR1 and CDR2: SEHNR, FQNEAQ (reference sequence). With 4 bases removed from V and 5 bases from J, the gap between germline ends came to 11 bases. This CDR3 has 13 amino acids. The CDR3 DNA reads as TGTGCCAGCAGCTCGCAGGGGAGTACTGAAGCTTTCTTT. Its translation is CASSSQGSTEAFF.

This sequence joins TRBV11-2 and TRBJ2-5; D possibly corresponds to TRBD2 (5 bases). Germline V gene sequence: CDR1 SGHAT, CDR2 FQNNGV. Trimming stripped 3 bases from V and 2 bases from J, with 10 bases between. This CDR3 contains 14 residues. The CDR3 DNA sequence: TGTGCCAGCAGCTTTAGCGTGGGACAAGAGACCCAGTACTTC. This translates into CASSFSVGQETQYF.